The clone carrying this T cell receptor (beta chain) was counted a few times. These data come from a study of T cells after yellow fever vaccination. From the 5' RACE reads, TCRdb called clonotypes with MiXCR, one entry per CDR3 protein. The top ten clones hold roughly 25% of a sample with around 300,000 distinct CDR3 sequences, roughly 3.9% of them seen once. The germline V gene has CDR1 SGHRS and CDR2 YFSETQ. Trimming cost V 3 bases and J 3 bases; bases outside gene matches: 7. The CDR3 spans 16 residues. The source material was PBMCs, sampled 5 days after the yellow fever booster vaccination. V gene TRBV5-1 combines with J gene TRBJ2-3; 10 nucleotides agree with TRBD2. This TCR was sampled from a man between 18 and 29 years old who received the YFV17D yellow fever vaccine. The CDR3 DNA sequence: TGCGCCAGCAGCTGGAGCGGGGGGGCCCTTACAGATACGCAGTATTTT. This sequence encodes CASSWSGGALTDTQYF.